This entry lists 21 T cell receptor beta chains sequenced from one sample in a study of T cell repertoires in cytomegalovirus infection. TCRdb passed the reads through MiXCR, listing each CDR3 protein once. The sample contains around 530,000 distinct CDR3 sequences, less than 30% of which appear only once. Sequenced sample: PBMCs. These receptors were obtained from a human donor in good health (CMV status not recorded). Some clones in this sample may be carry-over from other donors' samples.

This clonotype came up a few times. J is TRBJ2-7 and V is TRBV20-1, with 14 bases aligning to TRBD2. The CDR3 extends over 14 amino acids. Germline V gene sequence: CDR1 DFQATT, CDR2 SNEGSKA (reference sequence). Trimming removed 5 bases from V and 6 bases from J; junction bases left unmatched: 6. CDR3 region: CSAWTSGRPSEQYF. The DNA of the CDR3 is TGCAGTGCTTGGACTAGCGGGAGGCCCTCCGAGCAGTACTTC.

The genes are TRBV29-1 and TRBJ1-3; D remains unclear. The germline gives CDR1 SQVTM, CDR2 ANQGSEA. Trimming left V 5 bases short and J 4 bases short, with 9 bases between. The CDR3 spans 12 residues. The CDR3 region is CSVRTTGNTIYF. DNA for the CDR3: TGCAGCGTTCGGACCACGGGAAACACCATATATTTT.

V usage is TRBV4-1 and J usage is TRBJ1-2; D perhaps matches TRBD1 (5 bases). CDR1 is MGHRA, CDR2 YSYEKL, per germline. The V end was cut by 1 base, the J end by 3 bases, with 12 bases between. This CDR3 has 15 amino acids. DNA for the CDR3: TGCGCCAGCAGCCAAGCGGTCAGGGTAGACTATGGCTACACCTTC. This encodes CASSQAVRVDYGYTF.

V gene TRBV12-3 or TRBV12-4 combines with J gene TRBJ1-5; TRBD1 might be the D (6 bases). V was pared by 8 bases and J by 5 bases, with 13 bases between. This CDR3 is 13 amino acids long. CDR3 sequence reads: CASRDTVYQPQHF. In DNA, the CDR3 is TGTGCCAGCCGGGACACGGTATATCAGCCCCAGCATTTT.

This clonotype showed up just a few times. The chain carries TRBV20-1 and TRBJ2-7; 8 nucleotides match TRBD2. Germline V gives CDR1 DFQATT, CDR2 SNEGSKA (reference sequence). There are 14 residues in the CDR3. After removal of 2 bases from V and 6 bases from J, the junction contained 9 bases not matched to a gene. The CDR3 loop reads CSARLPGLESEQYF. The CDR3 DNA sequence: TGCAGTGCTAGACTCCCGGGACTAGAGAGCGAGCAGTACTTC.

The V gene is TRBV5-1, the J gene TRBJ2-3; D is undetermined. This CDR3 has 14 amino acids. CDR1 and CDR2 (germline): SGHRS, YFSETQ. Deletions cut 1 base from V and 5 bases from J, with 11 bases between. CDR3 in amino acids: CASSLIQVQDTQYF. CDR3 nucleotides: TGCGCCAGCAGCTTGATCCAGGTCCAAGATACGCAGTATTTT.

This clonotype was observed a few times. The rearrangement joins TRBV20-1 to TRBJ1-3; D is unclear. The CDR3 has 14 residues. Trimming took 7 bases from V and 4 from J, leaving 17 bases between them. CDR1 and CDR2 (germline): DFQATT, SNEGSKA (reference sequence). This CDR3 reads CSVRSLLAGNTIYF. The CDR3 bases are TGCAGTGTGCGGAGCCTTCTTGCCGGAAACACCATATATTTT.

In this sample, this clonotype turned up a few times. V is TRBV3-1 and J is TRBJ2-5; 14 nucleotides match TRBD2. The J segment lost 2 bases and the V segment lost 6 bases, leaving 5 bases of the junction unmatched. Germline V lookup: CDR1 LGHDT, CDR2 YNNKEL (reference sequence). The CDR3 spans 16 residues. Written as DNA, the CDR3 is TGTGCCAGCAGTCGACTAGCGGGAGGGCGTCAAGAGACCCAGTACTTC. Encoded protein: CASSRLAGGRQETQYF.

This clonotype was seen repeatedly, ten times or more. The rearrangement joins TRBV7-8 to TRBJ2-7; 9 bases match TRBD2. CDR3 length: 16 amino acids. Germline-derived CDR1 and CDR2 are SGHVS and FQNEAQ. Losses at the gene ends were 5 bases for V and 2 bases for J; bases not matched to a gene: 10. CDR3 residues: CASSQLGASGTYEQYV. The CDR3, as DNA: TGTGCCAGCAGCCAACTTGGGGCTAGCGGGACCTACGAGCAGTACGTC.

The V and J genes are TRBV7-2 and TRBJ2-2, with 8 nucleotides matching TRBD2. J gave up 3 bases and V 7 bases, and 16 bases lay outside the gene matches. The CDR3 covers 18 residues. CDR1 is SGHTA, CDR2 FQGNSA, per germline. The CDR3 loop is CASNPPYPGTSDTGELFF. The CDR3 DNA is TGTGCCAGCAACCCTCCCTACCCCGGGACTAGTGACACCGGGGAGCTGTTTTTT.

The chain joins TRBV20-1 to TRBJ1-1, with D possibly matching TRBD1 (5 bases). The V end lost 0 bases, the J end lost 0 bases, and 11 bases lay between the germline ends. Germline CDR1 is DFQATT and CDR2 is SNEGSKA (reference sequence). The CDR3 consists of 15 residues. The chain's CDR3 is CSARDLTGMNTEAFF. The CDR3 bases are TGCAGTGCTAGAGATCTCACAGGCATGAACACTGAAGCTTTCTTT.

This clonotype showed up just a few times. The V and J genes are TRBV28 and TRBJ2-4; D is tentatively TRBD1 or TRBD2 (5 bases each). Germline loops: CDR1 MDHEN, CDR2 SYDVKM. V lost 8 bases and J lost 4, with 9 bases in between. The CDR3 loop spans 12 amino acids. DNA for the CDR3: TGTGCCAGCGTTGGGGGAAAAAACATTCAGTACTTC. Protein product: CASVGGKNIQYF.

The chain has TRBV4-3 and TRBJ1-2; the D is unclear. V lost 1 base to trimming and J lost 2 bases, with 14 bases between them. This CDR3 has 16 residues. CDR1 is LGHNA and CDR2 is YSLEER in the germline V gene. The CDR3 nucleotides read TGCGCCAGCAGCCAAGTTTTCGTACAGAACAACTATGGCTACACCTTC. It specifies CASSQVFVQNNYGYTF.

In its sample, this clonotype was seen a few times. The chain is built from TRBV7-8 and TRBJ2-2; 7 bases are a match to TRBD2. The V segment lost 8 bases and the J segment 3 bases; nucleotides outside the gene matches: 15. The CDR3 extends over 17 amino acids. The germline V gene has CDR1 SGHVS and CDR2 FQNEAQ. For the CDR3, the DNA is TGTGCCAGCCGCAGGGAGGGGTTATTAGCAGACACCGGGGAGCTGTTTTTT. Its translation is CASRREGLLADTGELFF.

V is TRBV4-1 and J is TRBJ2-6; D may match TRBD1 or TRBD2 (5 bases each). Trimming left V 0 bases short and J 3 bases short, with 15 bases between. CDR3 length: 18 residues. Germline V CDR1 and CDR2: MGHRA, YSYEKL. CDR3 in amino acids: CASSQDFGARHGANVLTF. CDR3 DNA: TGCGCCAGCAGCCAAGATTTCGGGGCCCGCCATGGGGCCAACGTCCTGACTTTC.

V usage is TRBV5-1 and J usage is TRBJ2-7; 7 bases are a match to TRBD1. The germline gives CDR1 SGHRS, CDR2 YFSETQ. This CDR3 is built from 12 residues. With V trimmed by 4 bases and J by 6 bases, 4 bases remained unmatched. Written as DNA, the CDR3 is TGCGCCAGCAGCGCCAGGGGGTCCGAGCAGTACTTC. This codes for CASSARGSEQYF.

This clonotype was observed many times. This chain links TRBV7-2 with TRBJ1-5; D unclear. Germline V gene lookup returns CDR1 SGHTA and CDR2 FQGNSA. Trimming stripped 1 base from V and 2 bases from J, with 6 bases between. CDR3 size: 14 residues. The CDR3 DNA is TGTGCCAGCAGCTTAGAAACAGGCAATCAGCCCCAGCATTTT. Translating it yields CASSLETGNQPQHF.

The chain couples TRBV28 to TRBJ2-6; no clear D gene. Germline V CDR1 and CDR2: MDHEN, SYDVKM. V was clipped by 1 base and J by 1 base, with 17 bases between them. The CDR3 spans 19 residues. The DNA for the CDR3 is TGTGCCAGCAGTTTATCTCCCGCGGAGATACGTTCTGGGGCCAACGTCCTGACTTTC. Its translation is CASSLSPAEIRSGANVLTF.

Only a few counts were recorded for this clonotype. The gene calls are TRBV12-3 or TRBV12-4 and TRBJ2-1; 9 bases map to TRBD2. The CDR3 has 16 amino acids. V gave up 7 bases and J gave up 9 bases; unmatched junction bases: 16. The CDR3 protein is CASTPSASGMSPEQFF. The CDR3 nucleotides read TGTGCCAGCACCCCCTCGGCTAGCGGGATGTCCCCTGAGCAGTTCTTC.

This clonotype was found many times. The chain has TRBV7-2 and TRBJ2-3; 8 nucleotides line up with TRBD2. The CDR3 has 16 amino acids. With V trimmed by 5 bases and J by 1 base, 8 bases remained unmatched. Germline assignment: CDR1 SGHTA and CDR2 FQGNSA. The CDR3 spells CASSRQSGSRTDTQYF. The CDR3 DNA reads TGTGCCAGCAGCCGTCAAAGCGGGAGTCGCACAGATACGCAGTATTTT.

This clonotype has ten or more counts. V gene TRBV7-2 combines with J gene TRBJ2-7; a possible D gene is TRBD2 (5 bases). CDR1 is SGHTA and CDR2 is FQGNSA in the germline V gene. The V gene lost 5 bases and the J gene lost 0 bases, with 8 bases spanning the gap. The CDR3 has 13 amino acids. The CDR3 here is CASSQRDSYEQYV. The CDR3 DNA reads TGTGCCAGCAGCCAGAGGGACTCCTACGAGCAGTACGTC.